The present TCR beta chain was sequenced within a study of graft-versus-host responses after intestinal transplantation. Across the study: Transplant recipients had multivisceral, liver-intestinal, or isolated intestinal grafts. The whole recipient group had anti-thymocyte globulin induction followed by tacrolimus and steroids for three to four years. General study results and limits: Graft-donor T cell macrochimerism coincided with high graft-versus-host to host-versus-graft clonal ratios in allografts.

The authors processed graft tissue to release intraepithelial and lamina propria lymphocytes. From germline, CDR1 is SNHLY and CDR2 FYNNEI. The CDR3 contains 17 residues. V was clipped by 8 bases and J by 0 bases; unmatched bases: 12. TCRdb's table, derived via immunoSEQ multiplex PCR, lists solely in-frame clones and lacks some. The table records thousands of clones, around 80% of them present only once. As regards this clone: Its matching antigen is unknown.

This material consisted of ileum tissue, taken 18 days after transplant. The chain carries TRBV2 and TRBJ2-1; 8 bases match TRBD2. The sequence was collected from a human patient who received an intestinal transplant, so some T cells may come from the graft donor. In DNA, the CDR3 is TGTGCCAGCTCCTGGGGGGGCAGCGGGAGCTCCTACAATGAGCAGTTCTTC. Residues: CASSWGGSGSSYNEQFF. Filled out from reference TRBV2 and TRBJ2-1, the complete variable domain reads EPEVTQTPSHQVTQMGQEVILRCVPISNHLYFYWYRQILGQKVEFLVSFYNNEISEKSEIFDDQFSVERPDGSNFTLKIRSTKLEDSAMYFCASSWGGSGSSYNEQFFGPGTRLTVL.